The 16 T cell receptor beta chains listed next were all sequenced from one sample in a study of cytomegalovirus exposure and HLA in healthy donors. PCR was performed using 60 Vbeta and 13 Jbeta primers. TCRdb's copy holds only in-frame clones and misses some; the assay was immunoSEQ multiplex PCR. This sample has fewer than 150,000 clones, with around 75% found just once. Sequencing was performed on PBMCs. The receptors come from a man aged 25 to 40 in good health and CMV-seronegative.

Here the CDR3 DNA reads TGCGCCAGCAGTGAATCCGGGACAGGTTTTCAGCCCCAGCATTTT. Translation gives CASSESGTGFQPQHF. The chain has TRBV10-2 and TRBJ1-5; 8 nucleotides match TRBD1. Germline CDR1 is WSHSY and CDR2 is SAAADI. The CDR3 loop spans 15 amino acids. V lost 3 bases, J lost 6 bases, and 7 bases stayed unmatched.

V gene TRBV4-1 combines with J gene TRBJ1-1; D unresolved. Germline V gene data show CDR1 as MGHRA and CDR2 as YSYEKL. The CDR3 spans 15 residues. V shed 0 bases and J shed 6 bases, with 14 bases lying between them. Here the CDR3 DNA reads TGCGCCAGCAGCCAAGAATTAGGAGGATGGGCTGAAGCTTTCTTT. Its protein is CASSQELGGWAEAFF.

This clone has a handful of counts. J is TRBJ2-1 and V is TRBV21-1; TRBD2 is the table's D call, not checked against the DNA. TRBV21-1 is termed a pseudogene. The CDR3 spans 18 residues. CDR3 region: CASSRSGTSGRAKNEQFF. CDR3 bases: TGTGCCAGCAGTCGCTCCGGGACTAGCGGGAGGGCCAAGAATGAGCAGTTCTTC.

Points on this clone: This CDR3 is missing its conserved last phenylalanine or tryptophan, likely due to a read error. CDR3 DNA sequence: TGCGCCAGCAGCCAAAGATCGATAACAGATACGCAGTATGTT. Translated, it gives CASSQRSITDTQYV. The chain carries TRBV4-1 and TRBJ2-3; no clear D gene. Germline V CDR1 and CDR2: MGHRA, YSYEKL. This CDR3 region has 14 residues. V lost 2 bases to trimming and J lost 3 bases, with 9 bases between them.

This clone was counted only a few times. This chain uses TRBV19 with TRBJ2-1; D is undetermined. The CDR3 is made up of 12 amino acids. In germline, CDR1 is LNHDA, CDR2 SQIVND (reference sequence). The V and J ends lost 2 bases and 6 bases respectively, with 5 bases between them. The CDR3 sequence: CASSIPRNEQFF. The CDR3 DNA is TGTGCCAGTAGTATACCCCGCAATGAGCAGTTCTTC.

The rearrangement links TRBV19 to TRBJ1-5; 8 bases map to TRBD1. J lost 7 bases, V lost 8 bases, and 10 bases had no gene match. This CDR3 region has 14 residues. The germline V gene encodes CDR1 LNHDA and CDR2 SQIVND (reference sequence). The CDR3 nucleotides read TGTGCCAGTCAACAGGGGGTGGGCGAACAGCCCCAGCATTTT. Its protein product is CASQQGVGEQPQHF.

The rearrangement links TRBV7-9 to TRBJ1-2; D might be TRBD1 (6 bases). The germline V gene has CDR1 SEHNR and CDR2 FQNEAQ (reference sequence). The CDR3 length is 15 residues. The V end lost 3 bases, the J end lost 6 bases, and 17 bases lay between the germline ends. The CDR3 DNA reads as TGTGCCAGCAGCTTGGCACTTGGGGGCAGAGATGGCTACACCTTC. Its protein product is CASSLALGGRDGYTF.

The chain is built from TRBV29-1 and TRBJ1-2; unclear D gene. V was pared by 3 bases and J by 1 base, with 12 bases between. The CDR3 totals 14 residues. Germline lookup yields CDR1 SQVTM and CDR2 ANQGSEA. CDR3 loop: CSVDSQTINYGYTF. The CDR3 region has the DNA TGCAGCGTTGACAGTCAGACTATTAACTATGGCTACACCTTC.

This rearrangement joins TRBV27 to TRBJ1-5, with 9 bases that match TRBD1. Losses at the gene ends were 5 bases for V and 7 bases for J; bases not matched to a gene: 12. There are 16 residues in the CDR3. Germline-derived CDR1 and CDR2 are MNHEY and SMNVEV (reference sequence). The CDR3 reads CASSLGGQGTEQPQHF. The DNA for the CDR3 is TGTGCCAGCAGTCTGGGGGGACAGGGCACAGAGCAGCCCCAGCATTTT.

The V and J genes are TRBV4-1 and TRBJ1-2; 7 nucleotides line up with TRBD1. V shed 5 bases and J 7 bases; nucleotides not matched to a gene: 4. CDR1 and CDR2 from the germline V gene are MGHRA and YSYEKL. The CDR3 is 12 residues long. CDR3 loop: CASSLTGSGYTF. The CDR3 region has the DNA TGCGCCAGCAGCTTGACAGGGAGTGGCTACACCTTC.

This rearrangement joins TRBV7-2 to TRBJ1-4; weak D call: TRBD1 (5 bases). Germline CDR1 SGHTA, CDR2 FQGNSA. This CDR3 region has 14 residues. Trimming took 2 bases from V and 9 from J, leaving 13 bases between them. The CDR3 sequence is CASSLFQGGKKLFF. The DNA of the CDR3 is TGTGCCAGCAGCTTATTCCAGGGTGGGAAAAAACTGTTTTTT.

The chain has TRBV7-2 and TRBJ2-5; 7 bases fit TRBD2. From germline, CDR1 is SGHTA and CDR2 FQGNSA. This CDR3 comprises 16 residues. V dropped 3 bases and J dropped 2; count of bases not matched to a gene: 9. CDR3 DNA sequence: TGTGCCAGCAGCTTCTTCCCTCGGCGGGGGCAAGAGACCCAGTACTTC. Translated, it gives CASSFFPRRGQETQYF.

This chain joins TRBV5-1 and TRBJ1-2; D unclear. Germline-derived CDR1 and CDR2 are SGHRS and YFSETQ. The CDR3 has 13 amino acids. Trimming pared 0 bases from V and 4 bases from J, leaving 7 bases between. CDR3 sequence reads: CASSLEQLYGYTF. The CDR3 nucleotides read TGCGCCAGCAGCTTGGAACAGCTCTATGGCTACACCTTC.

The genes are TRBV7-2 and TRBJ2-5; D is perhaps TRBD2 (5 bases). This CDR3 is 13 amino acids long. V lost 1 base, J lost 5 bases, and 8 bases lay in between. The germline gives CDR1 SGHTA, CDR2 FQGNSA. CDR3 sequence reads: CASSLGERETQYF. The CDR3 coding sequence is TGTGCCAGCAGCTTAGGAGAGCGGGAGACCCAGTACTTC.

The chain recombines TRBV4-3 with TRBJ1-4; 7 nucleotides line up with TRBD1. This CDR3 has 14 residues. Germline V lookup: CDR1 LGHNA, CDR2 YSLEER. The junction had 4 bases not matched to a gene; V was cut back by 4 bases and J by 5 bases. CDR3 coding DNA: TGCGCCAGCAGCCTGACAGGGATAAATGAAAAACTGTTTTTT. Protein: CASSLTGINEKLFF.

The genes are TRBV6-1 and TRBJ1-3; D may be TRBD1 (5 bases). V shed 2 bases and J shed 4 bases, with 9 bases lying between them. Germline CDR1 reads MNHNS; CDR2 reads SASEGT. The CDR3 contains 14 residues. The CDR3, as DNA: TGTGCCAGCAGTGAAAGGGGCAGAGGAAACACCATATATTTT. Encoded protein: CASSERGRGNTIYF.